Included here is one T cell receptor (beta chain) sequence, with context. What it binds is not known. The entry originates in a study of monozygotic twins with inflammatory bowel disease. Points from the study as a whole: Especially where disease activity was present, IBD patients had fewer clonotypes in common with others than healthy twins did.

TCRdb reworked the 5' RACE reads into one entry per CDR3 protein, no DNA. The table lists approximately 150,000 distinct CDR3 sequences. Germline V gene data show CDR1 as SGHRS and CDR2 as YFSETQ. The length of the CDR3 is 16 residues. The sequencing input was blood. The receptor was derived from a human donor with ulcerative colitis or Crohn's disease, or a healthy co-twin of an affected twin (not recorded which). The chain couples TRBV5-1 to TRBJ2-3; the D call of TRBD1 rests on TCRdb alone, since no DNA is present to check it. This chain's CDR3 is CASSLEDGGDTDTQYF.